This T cell receptor (beta chain) stems from a study of brain T cells in children with intractable seizures. Measured with immunoSEQ multiplex PCR; TCRdb has only the in-frame clones, and not every one. Counted here are about 340,000 clones, about 93% occurring once; the ten biggest clones make up 4.5% to 7%. Time point denoted: blood from clinic visit 5 months post-surgery; TSC patient then seizure free. Patients received at least one anti-epileptic drug before surgery. This CDR3 has 15 amino acids. Germline V gene lookup returns CDR1 MNHEY and CDR2 SMNVEV (reference sequence). V shed 5 bases, J shed 2 bases, and the junction held 3 bases outside the gene matches.

The clonotype originates from a boy under two years old with tuberous sclerosis and intractable seizures. The input for sequencing was peripheral blood, taken approximately 5 months after surgery. This chain links TRBV27 with TRBJ2-6; TRBD1 matches at 7 bases. The CDR3 spells CASSTGTAGANVLTF. For the CDR3, the DNA is TGTGCCAGCAGTACAGGGACAGCTGGGGCCAACGTCCTGACTTTC.